The present entry profiles one TCR beta chain with its context. The antigen is not known. This specimen comes from a study of T cells in pancreatic ductal adenocarcinoma. Profiling relied on immunoSEQ multiplex PCR, and the TCRdb table lists in-frame clones only, not all of them. The sample has about 16,000 clones, approximately 90% seen once. The germline CDR1 and CDR2 sequences are SGHRS and YFSETQ. With 2 bases clipped from V and 7 bases from J, the junction kept 9 bases outside the gene matches. The CDR3 contains 15 residues. Surgery without prior neoadjuvant therapy was the treatment of the selected pancreatic ductal adenocarcinoma patients. Study-level points and caveats: Unique clonotypes were 7.5 to 8.5-fold more numerous in blood than in tumor. Results skew toward the minority of patients with early-stage disease. Tumor-versus-blood clonality comparisons may be biased toward lower tumor diversity. Blood clonality (about 0.069) did not differ significantly from tumor (about 0.112).

The sequencing sample was made of PBMCs. The J gene is TRBJ1-2, the V gene TRBV5-1, with TRBD1 matching over 9 bases. This clonotype originated in a human donor with pancreatic ductal adenocarcinoma. This CDR3 reads CASSLVTGGASGYTF. As DNA, the CDR3 is TGCGCCAGCAGCTTAGTAACAGGGGGCGCCTCTGGCTACACCTTC.